The 11 T cell receptor beta chains below were found in one sample sequenced in a study of cytotoxic CD8 clonotypes in ibrutinib-treated CLL. Here immunoSEQ multiplex PCR was the method, and the copy in TCRdb shows in-frame clones only, minus some. The profile covers roughly 330,000 clones, with roughly two thirds appearing a single time and roughly 6% taken by the ten largest. The sequences come from PBMCs, collected after 36 months of ibrutinib treatment. The receptors come from a human donor with chronic lymphocytic leukemia.

This clone came up once. The rearrangement joins TRBV5-1 to TRBJ2-3; TRBD2 matches 11 bases. Trimming removed 6 bases from V and 6 bases from J; junction bases left unmatched: 12. The length of the CDR3 is 16 residues. The V gene's germline CDR1 is SGHRS and CDR2 YFSETQ. CDR3 residues: CASTREPSGRKDTQYF. CDR3 DNA sequence: TGCGCCAGCACCCGAGAACCTAGCGGGAGGAAGGATACGCAGTATTTT.

The chain couples TRBV29-1 to TRBJ2-7, with a weak D call TRBD2 (6 bases). Trimming stripped 4 bases from V and 6 bases from J, with 10 bases between. From germline, CDR1 is SQVTM and CDR2 ANQGSEA. The CDR3 totals 11 residues. The CDR3 coding sequence is TGCAGCGTTGGGGGGGAACCCGAGCAGTACTTC. This gives the protein CSVGGEPEQYF.

The V and J genes are TRBV27 and TRBJ2-2; D might be TRBD2 (5 bases). Trimming pared 6 bases from V and 6 bases from J, leaving 17 bases between. Germline values: CDR1 MNHEY, CDR2 SMNVEV (reference sequence). The length of the CDR3 is 15 residues. The CDR3 spells CASSLGVLMPGELFF. The CDR3 DNA follows: TGTGCCAGCAGCCTCGGGGTGTTAATGCCCGGGGAGCTGTTTTTT.

The V call is TRBV5-1, the J call TRBJ1-1; D may be TRBD1 (6 bases). Germline-derived CDR1 and CDR2 are SGHRS and YFSETQ. The CDR3 length is 15 residues. V shed 0 bases and J shed 7 bases, with 16 bases lying between them. The CDR3, as DNA: TGCGCCAGCAGCTTGGACCTGTCGGGGGGCCTTGAAGCTTTCTTT. The encoded protein is CASSLDLSGGLEAFF.

The rearrangement links TRBV7-3 to TRBJ2-1; TRBD2 matches at 7 bases. Per germline, CDR1 SGHTA and CDR2 FQGTGA. The CDR3 loop spans 14 amino acids. The junction had 3 bases not matched to a gene; V was cut back by 3 bases and J by 4 bases. Here the CDR3 DNA reads TGTGCCAGCAGCTTTGGGGGGGAATACAATGAGCAGTTCTTC. Its translation is CASSFGGEYNEQFF.

The V and J genes are TRBV4-3 and TRBJ1-5; perhaps TRBD1 as D (5 bases). Trimming pared 0 bases from V and 7 bases from J, leaving 16 bases between. The CDR3 extends over 16 amino acids. Germline CDR1 is LGHNA and CDR2 is YSLEER. The CDR3 here is CASSQDWGQVGQPQHF. In DNA form, the CDR3 reads TGCGCCAGCAGCCAAGATTGGGGCCAGGTGGGGCAGCCCCAGCATTTT.

The table lists this clone with a few counts. The chain combines TRBV4-3 with TRBJ2-2; no firm D call. CDR3 length equals 16 residues. Trimming pared 4 bases from V and 6 bases from J, leaving 18 bases between. CDR1 is LGHNA and CDR2 is YSLEER in the germline V gene. CDR3 in amino acids: CASSPETQEPPGELFF. The CDR3 DNA is TGCGCCAGCAGCCCCGAAACTCAGGAGCCTCCCGGGGAGCTGTTTTTT.

This clone was counted between two and nine times. Other nucleotide sequences in the sample specify the same CDR3. This chain connects TRBV11-2 to TRBJ2-7; 7 bases map to TRBD2. The CDR3 is 13 residues long. V trimming: 3 bases; J trimming: 3 bases; junction bases outside the gene matches: 2. Germline V gives CDR1 SGHAT, CDR2 FQNNGV. CDR3 loop: CASSLWGGYEQYF. The CDR3, as DNA: TGTGCCAGCAGCTTGTGGGGGGGCTACGAGCAGTACTTC.

The chain carries TRBV4-3 and TRBJ2-7; maybe TRBD2 (6 bases). V lost 3 bases to trimming and J lost 3 bases, with 15 bases between them. This CDR3 has 15 residues. The germline gives CDR1 LGHNA, CDR2 YSLEER. CDR3 residues: CASSHWRGPLYEQYF. CDR3 DNA: TGCGCCAGCAGCCACTGGAGGGGACCACTCTACGAGCAGTACTTC.

The chain carries TRBV6-1 and TRBJ2-1; D may match TRBD1 or TRBD2 (5 bases each). V lost 3 bases and J lost 8, with 17 bases in between. CDR1 and CDR2 from the germline V gene are MNHNS and SASEGT. This CDR3 comprises 15 residues. In nucleotides, the CDR3 is TGTGCCAGCAGTGACGGGACCCGCCGGTCCTATGAGCAGTTCTTC. The encoded protein is CASSDGTRRSYEQFF.

This chain joins TRBV6-5 and TRBJ1-4; no definite D call. There are 12 residues in the CDR3. V lost 6 bases to trimming and J lost 8 bases, with 10 bases between them. Germline V gives CDR1 MNHEY, CDR2 SVGAGI. In DNA form, the CDR3 reads TGTGCCAGCAGCCAAGGCAGGGAAAAACTGTTTTTT. Amino acid sequence: CASSQGREKLFF.